This T cell receptor (beta chain) was documented in a study of blood T cell repertoires in COVID-19 (dated by TCRdb to about 2020). Looking at the study overall: Samples from collaborators originated in the United States, Italy and Spain and spanned both the acute and convalescent phases of COVID-19. The material from the prospective study consisted of cDNA or gDNA derived from T cells, B-cell-depleted T cells, or PBMCs. The repertoires were released in a freely available public database meant as a resource for research on the immune response to SARS-CoV-2. Samples were obtained from the ongoing ImmuneRACE study (first 160 participants) and from over a thousand subjects provided by 6 global collaborators. Deeply sampled blood TCRbeta repertoires from subjects exposed to, actively infected with, or recovered from COVID-19 were included in the dataset. Where available, HLA class I and class II types were taken from metadata supplied by the sample provider and were not determined by assay-based typing. Nearly every sample came with metadata listing a de-identified subject ID, COVID-19 status, age in years and sex. Findings and caveats that apply to the study as a whole: Clinical and demographic metadata were provided uncurated, with the amount varying by source and participant.

From a lookup of the germline V gene, CDR1 and CDR2 are SGHTA and FQGNSA. The CDR3 contains 12 residues, cysteine and phenylalanine counted. The DNA shown is the 36-base CDR3, in frame from base 1. Clipping removes 8 bases from V and 0 bases from J, with 1 as the unmatched junction base count. One collaborating source in Seattle enrolled patients while the patients were actively infected and followed the patients over time throughout the course of disease. Collaborating institutions collected whole blood in K2EDTA tubes following their own protocols. For TCRbeta analysis, collaborator samples were shipped as frozen whole blood, as isolated PBMCs, or as DNA extracted from either sample type. A single count supports this clone. Its antigen has not been determined. The input lacks base qualities; no much larger clone sits a single base away. TCRbeta CDR3 regions were amplified from genomic DNA using the immunoSEQ Assay, a bias-controlled multiplex PCR. The paper's processing steps were these. Nucleated cell counts per sample were estimated from amplification of reference gene primers within the assay. Sequence reads were collapsed and filtered to measure the absolute abundance of every unique TCRbeta CDR3 rearrangement. For each sample, productive Simpson clonality was calculated by taking the square root of Simpson's diversity index across productive rearrangements. Here the immuneACCESS table is served through TCRdb, limited to in-frame sequences with V and J called. Missing clones are a known gap in these copies; in checked studies unresolved V genes cover under half, and the rest lacks a known reason. V and J calls and clone size are as listed in that table; D and trimming were resolved from the DNA. The sample contains fewer than 350,000 clones, 65% to 90% of them found a single time. Around 12% of the sample goes to the ten largest clones.

The sequence was obtained from a woman in her sixties or seventies with COVID-19, enrolled during active disease. The chain employs TRBV7-2 and TRBJ2-7; the junction holds 7 bases that match TRBD1. The sequenced sample consisted of peripheral blood. Read as DNA, the sequence is TGTGCCAGCGGGACAGTCTCCTACGAGCAGTACTTC. Its amino acids are CASGTVSYEQYF.